This T cell receptor (beta chain) was documented in a study of blood T cell repertoires in COVID-19. Overall study context: Sites across the United States, Italy and Spain contributed samples from acute and convalescent COVID-19. From T cells, B-cell-depleted T cells, or PBMCs came the material, which was cDNA or gDNA.

Authors' data handling: Quantification of nucleated cells was approximated via reference gene primer amplification. Sequencing was performed with immunoSEQ multiplex PCR; in TCRdb, only in-frame clones are kept and a portion is missing. V, J and clone size are taken as reported in that table, and D and trimming were inferred from the DNA itself. Of around 300,000 clones in the sample, roughly 90% were seen once. The V gene end was trimmed by 6 bases and the J gene end by 6 bases; junction bases not matched to a gene: 6. The germline CDR1 and CDR2 sequences are LNHDA and SQIVND (reference sequence). CDR3 length: 15 amino acids.

The clonotype comes from a woman in her twenties or thirties with active or convalescent COVID-19. Specimen: peripheral blood. The chain couples TRBV19 to TRBJ2-1; 12 bases match TRBD2. DNA for the CDR3: TGTGCCAGTAGCAAACTAGCGGGGGGCGCCAATGAGCAGTTCTTC. Protein: CASSKLAGGANEQFF.